Following are 19 T cell receptor beta chains from one sample sequenced in a study of T-cell memory formation after mild COVID-19. TCRdb re-analysed the 5' RACE reads in MiXCR, keeping a single row per CDR3 protein. The table lists under 40,000 distinct CDR3 sequences, roughly 6.1% of them singletons. The specimen sequenced was PBMCs or a T cell subset sorted from them (not recorded which). Receptors were obtained from an adult who had mild COVID-19 (a few samples of this study predate the infection). Cell type and time point are not known.

Comment on this clonotype: Its ends do not fully match the called genes, so a read error is possible. V usage is TRBV7-3 and J usage is TRBJ1-1; 7 bases line up with TRBD1. In germline, CDR1 is SGHTA, CDR2 FQGTGA. This CDR3 has 13 amino acids. In DNA, the CDR3 is TGTGCCAGCAGCTTAAGGGCAGGGGGGAGAGTTTCCTTT. This translates into CASSLRAGGRVSF.

In this sample, this clonotype turned up many times. CDR3 nucleotide sequence: TGTGCCAGCTCACCTGGGGTGCGTTACACAGATACGCAGTATTTT. This codes for CASSPGVRYTDTQYF. The chain links TRBV18 to TRBJ2-3, with unresolved D. This CDR3 contains 15 residues. V was clipped by 3 bases and J by 2 bases, with 12 bases between them. Looked up from germline, CDR1 is KGHSH and CDR2 is LQKENI.

In its sample, this clonotype was seen many times. This chain connects TRBV5-1 to TRBJ2-3; D unresolved. From germline, CDR1 is SGHRS and CDR2 YFSETQ. V was cut by 0 bases and J by 2 bases, with 7 bases left in between. CDR3 size: 14 residues. Written as DNA, the CDR3 is TGCGCCAGCAGCTTGGCCCTCCACACAGATACGCAGTATTTT. Encoded protein: CASSLALHTDTQYF.

This clonotype was seen ten or more times. The rearrangement uses TRBV7-8 and TRBJ1-1; a weak D match, TRBD1 (6 bases). With 5 bases removed from V and 1 base from J, the gap between germline ends came to 14 bases. Germline CDR1 and CDR2: SGHVS and FQNEAQ. This CDR3 is 15 amino acids long. CDR3 DNA: TGTGCCAGCAGCCCGCGGGACACCGCGAACACTGAAGCTTTCTTT. This encodes CASSPRDTANTEAFF.

This clonotype was recorded at least ten times. The gene calls are TRBV19 and TRBJ2-3, with D maybe TRBD1 (5 bases). Germline-derived CDR1 and CDR2 are LNHDA and SQIVND (reference sequence). With 8 bases removed from V and 2 bases from J, the gap between germline ends came to 11 bases. This CDR3 comprises 13 residues. The CDR3 here is CASGAVNTDTQYF. The CDR3, as DNA: TGTGCCAGTGGGGCCGTTAACACAGATACGCAGTATTTT.

This clonotype was observed a few times. The CDR3 sequence is CASSYVGPNQPQHF. CDR3 nucleotide sequence: TGTGCCAGCAGTTACGTGGGACCGAATCAGCCCCAGCATTTT. The chain has TRBV6-2 or TRBV6-3 and TRBJ1-5; TRBD1 might be the D (5 bases). Germline V gene data show CDR1 as MNHEY and CDR2 as SVGEGT. V was trimmed by 2 bases and J by 4 bases, leaving 9 bases between them. The CDR3 loop spans 14 amino acids.

This clonotype was detected many times. The rearrangement links TRBV7-2 to TRBJ1-4; 8 positions match TRBD1. The CDR3 runs 12 residues. Germline V gene data show CDR1 as SGHTA and CDR2 as FQGNSA. The V gene end was trimmed by 5 bases and the J gene end by 10 bases; junction bases not matched to a gene: 3. The CDR3 loop reads CASSRDRGKLFF. The CDR3 nucleotides read TGTGCCAGCAGCCGAGACAGGGGAAAACTGTTTTTT.

The chain uses TRBV15 and TRBJ1-3; D perhaps matches TRBD1 (6 bases). Germline CDR1 LNHNV, CDR2 YYDKDF (reference sequence). The CDR3 spans 17 residues. With 3 bases removed from V and 0 bases from J, the gap between germline ends came to 15 bases. For the CDR3, the DNA is TGTGCCACCAGCAGTCCAGCAGGGGCCGACTCTGGAAACACCATATATTTT. Translating it yields CATSSPAGADSGNTIYF.

This clonotype showed up just a few times. This sequence joins TRBV18 and TRBJ2-1; TRBD1 matches 10 bases. Trimming cost V 3 bases and J 4 bases; bases outside gene matches: 6. Germline CDR1 and CDR2: KGHSH and LQKENI. The CDR3 spans 16 residues. CDR3 in DNA: TGTGCCAGCTCACCTCCGGGACAGGGGACTTACAATGAGCAGTTCTTC. This sequence encodes CASSPPGQGTYNEQFF.

This clonotype was detected ten times or more. The chain combines TRBV6-1 with TRBJ2-7; D possibly corresponds to TRBD1 (5 bases). The germline V gene has CDR1 MNHNS and CDR2 SASEGT. The CDR3 contains 14 residues. V was pared by 6 bases and J by 2 bases, with 14 bases between. In nucleotides, the CDR3 is TGTGCCAGCAGGTTAGACAGCTCAACCTACGAGCAGTACTTC. It yields the protein CASRLDSSTYEQYF.

CDR3 region: CASSSLLDTQYF. CDR3 DNA: TGTGCCAGCAGTTCACTACTAGATACGCAGTATTTT. The V and J genes are TRBV28 and TRBJ2-3; D unresolved. Germline CDR1 is MDHEN and CDR2 is SYDVKM. The CDR3 sequence is 12 residues long. V was cut by 4 bases and J by 5 bases, with 7 bases left in between.

A few counts support this clonotype. The V gene is TRBV9, the J gene TRBJ1-6; D may be TRBD1 (6 bases). Germline values: CDR1 SGDLS, CDR2 YYNGEE. With 8 bases removed from V and 3 bases from J, the gap between germline ends came to 15 bases. This CDR3 is 15 amino acids long. The CDR3, as DNA: TGTGCCAGTTCTTCAGGGGACGGCTATAATTCACCCCTCCACTTT. Translated: CASSSGDGYNSPLHF.

At least ten counts were recorded for this clonotype. V gene TRBV24-1 combines with J gene TRBJ2-3; no firm D call. The CDR3 loop spans 12 amino acids. The germline V and J ends were trimmed by 4 bases and 10 bases, with 11 bases remaining between them. CDR1 is KGHDR, CDR2 SFDVKD, per germline. CDR3 nucleotides: TGTGCCACCAGTGACACAGAGTTTCCGCAGTATTTT. This codes for CATSDTEFPQYF.

The J gene is TRBJ1-5, the V gene TRBV20-1; D is unclear. The CDR3 contains 15 residues. Germline CDR1 DFQATT, CDR2 SNEGSKA (reference sequence). Trimming removed 7 bases at V and 0 bases at J, with 16 bases between. This chain's CDR3 is CSDSRTWDSNQPQHF. The CDR3 DNA reads TGCAGTGATAGCCGGACCTGGGATAGCAATCAGCCCCAGCATTTT.

This clonotype occurred many times. The rearrangement links TRBV5-1 to TRBJ2-1, with 11 bases that match TRBD2. This CDR3 is built from 15 residues. J was trimmed by 10 bases and V by 0 bases; bases with no gene match: 6. The V gene's germline CDR1 is SGHRS and CDR2 YFSETQ. CDR3 sequence (DNA): TGCGCCAGCAGCTTGGATCTAGCGGGAGGTCGGGAGCAGTTCTTC. Protein: CASSLDLAGGREQFF.

This clonotype was observed at least ten times. V gene TRBV6-2 or TRBV6-3 combines with J gene TRBJ2-5, with 15 bases identical to TRBD2. Per the germline V gene, CDR1 is MNHEY and CDR2 is SVGEGT. Trimming took 6 bases from V and 2 from J; bases not matched to a gene: 7. The CDR3 is 17 amino acids. CDR3 nucleotides: TGTGCCAGCAGACTAAAGGGACTAGCGGGGGGTCAAGAGACCCAGTACTTC. This sequence encodes CASRLKGLAGGQETQYF.

Ten or more counts support this clonotype. This chain uses TRBV5-1 with TRBJ2-6; 8 bases line up with TRBD1. The CDR3 covers 16 residues. Germline V CDR1 and CDR2: SGHRS, YFSETQ. J was trimmed by 0 bases and V by 4 bases; bases with no gene match: 3. CDR3 in amino acids: CASSRTGSSGANVLTF. Here the CDR3 DNA reads TGCGCCAGCAGCAGGACAGGGAGCTCTGGGGCCAACGTCCTGACTTTC.

At least ten counts were recorded for this clonotype. The chain uses TRBV20-1 and TRBJ2-2; no firm D call. The germline V gene has CDR1 DFQATT and CDR2 SNEGSKA (reference sequence). CDR3 length: 14 amino acids. V lost 1 base, J lost 0 bases, and 6 bases lay in between. CDR3 nucleotides: TGCAGTGCTAGAGCCCTATCGAACACCGGGGAGCTGTTTTTT. Translation gives CSARALSNTGELFF.

Notes on this clonotype: A much larger clone differs from this one at a single base, so this may be a read error. This rearrangement joins TRBV5-6 to TRBJ2-1; unclear D gene. This CDR3 is 14 amino acids long. The germline gives CDR1 SGHDT, CDR2 YYEEEE. In nucleotides, the CDR3 is TGTGCCAGCAGCCGCCTAGAGTCCTACAATGAGCAGGTCTTC. This codes for CASSRLESYNEQVF.